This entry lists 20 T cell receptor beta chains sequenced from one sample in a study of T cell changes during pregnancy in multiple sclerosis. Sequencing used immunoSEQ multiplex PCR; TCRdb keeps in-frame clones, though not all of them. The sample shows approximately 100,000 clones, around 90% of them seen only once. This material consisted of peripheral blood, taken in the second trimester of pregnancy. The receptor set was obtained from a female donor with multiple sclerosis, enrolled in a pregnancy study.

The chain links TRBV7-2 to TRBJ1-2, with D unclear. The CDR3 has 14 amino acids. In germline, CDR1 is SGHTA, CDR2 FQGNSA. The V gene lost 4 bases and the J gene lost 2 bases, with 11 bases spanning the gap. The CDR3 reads CASSSRVENYGYTF. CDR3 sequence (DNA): TGTGCCAGCAGCTCTCGGGTGGAAAACTATGGCTACACCTTC.

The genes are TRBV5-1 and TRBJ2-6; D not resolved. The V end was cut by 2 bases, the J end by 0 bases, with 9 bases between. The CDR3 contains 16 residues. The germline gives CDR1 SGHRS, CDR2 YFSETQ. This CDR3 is CASSFSRFSGANVLTF. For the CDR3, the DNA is TGCGCCAGCAGCTTTTCGAGGTTCTCTGGGGCCAACGTCCTGACTTTC.

CDR3 residues: CASSLPGQGALIEAFF. Written as DNA, the CDR3 is TGTGCCAGCAGCTTACCGGGACAGGGGGCTCTTATTGAAGCTTTCTTT. The chain has TRBV5-4 and TRBJ1-1; TRBD1 agrees at 12 bases. The CDR3 spans 16 residues. V gave up 2 bases and J gave up 7 bases; unmatched junction bases: 9. Germline V gene data show CDR1 as SGHNT and CDR2 as YYREEE (reference sequence).

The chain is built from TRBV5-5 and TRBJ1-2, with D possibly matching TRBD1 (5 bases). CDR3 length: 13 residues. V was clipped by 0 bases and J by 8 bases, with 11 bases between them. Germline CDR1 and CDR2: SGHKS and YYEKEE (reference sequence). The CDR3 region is CASSLEAGRGYTF. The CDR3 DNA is TGTGCCAGCAGCTTGGAGGCAGGGAGGGGCTACACCTTC. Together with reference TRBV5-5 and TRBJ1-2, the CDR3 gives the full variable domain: DAGVTQSPTHLIKTRGQQVTLRCSPISGHKSVSWYQQVLGQGPQFIFQYYEKEERGRGNFPDRFSARQFPNYSSELNVNALLLGDSALYLCASSLEAGRGYTFGSGTRLTVV.

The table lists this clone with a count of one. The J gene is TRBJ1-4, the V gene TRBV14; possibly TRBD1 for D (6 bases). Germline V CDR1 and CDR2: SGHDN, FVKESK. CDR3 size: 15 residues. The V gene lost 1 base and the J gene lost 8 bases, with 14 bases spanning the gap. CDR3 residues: CASSQGGGAREKLFF. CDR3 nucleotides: TGTGCCAGCAGCCAAGGAGGGGGGGCAAGAGAAAAACTGTTTTTT.

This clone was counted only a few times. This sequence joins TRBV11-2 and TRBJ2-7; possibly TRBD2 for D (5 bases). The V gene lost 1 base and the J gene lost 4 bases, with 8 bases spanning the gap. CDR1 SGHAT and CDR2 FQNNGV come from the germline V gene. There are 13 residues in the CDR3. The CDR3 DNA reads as TGTGCCAGCAGCTTAGGAGGGCCTTACGAGCAGTACTTC. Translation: CASSLGGPYEQYF.

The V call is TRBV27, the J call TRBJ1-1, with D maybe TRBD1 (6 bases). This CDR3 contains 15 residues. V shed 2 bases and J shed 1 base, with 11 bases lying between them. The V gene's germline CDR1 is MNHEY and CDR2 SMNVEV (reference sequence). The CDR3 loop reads CASSLRGTQNTEAFF. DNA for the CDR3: TGTGCCAGCAGTTTAAGGGGGACACAGAACACTGAAGCTTTCTTT.

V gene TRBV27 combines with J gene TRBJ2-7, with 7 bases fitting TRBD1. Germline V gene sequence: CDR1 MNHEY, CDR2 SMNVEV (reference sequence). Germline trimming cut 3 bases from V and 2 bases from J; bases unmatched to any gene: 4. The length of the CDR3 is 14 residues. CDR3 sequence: CASSLWTGPYEQYF. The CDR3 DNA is TGTGCCAGCAGTTTGTGGACAGGTCCCTACGAGCAGTACTTC.

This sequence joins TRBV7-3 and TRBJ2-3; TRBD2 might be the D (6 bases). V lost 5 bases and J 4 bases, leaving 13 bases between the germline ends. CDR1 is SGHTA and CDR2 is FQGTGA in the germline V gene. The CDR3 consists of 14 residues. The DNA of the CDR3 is TGTGCCAGCAGCCCTGGGGGACTTTCAGATACGCAGTATTTT. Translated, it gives CASSPGGLSDTQYF.

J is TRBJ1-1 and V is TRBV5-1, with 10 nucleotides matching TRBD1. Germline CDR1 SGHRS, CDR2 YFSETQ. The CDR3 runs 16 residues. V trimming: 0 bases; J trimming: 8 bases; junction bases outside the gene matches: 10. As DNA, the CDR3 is TGCGCCAGCAGCTTGGAGGGGACAGGGGCCCGCCCCGAAGCTTTCTTT. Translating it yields CASSLEGTGARPEAFF.

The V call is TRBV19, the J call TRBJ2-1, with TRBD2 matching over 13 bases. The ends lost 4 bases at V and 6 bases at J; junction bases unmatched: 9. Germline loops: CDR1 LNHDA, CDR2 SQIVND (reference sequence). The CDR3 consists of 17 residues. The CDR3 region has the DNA TGTGCCAGTAGTAGAGGACTAGCGGGGGTCTTACGCAATGAGCAGTTCTTC. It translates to CASSRGLAGVLRNEQFF.

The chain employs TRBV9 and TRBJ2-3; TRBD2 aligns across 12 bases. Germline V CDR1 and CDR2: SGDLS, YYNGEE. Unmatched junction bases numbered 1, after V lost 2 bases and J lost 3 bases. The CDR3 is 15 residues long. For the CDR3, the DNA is TGTGCCAGCAGCGTGACTAGCGGGGGTACAGATACGCAGTATTTT. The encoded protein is CASSVTSGGTDTQYF.

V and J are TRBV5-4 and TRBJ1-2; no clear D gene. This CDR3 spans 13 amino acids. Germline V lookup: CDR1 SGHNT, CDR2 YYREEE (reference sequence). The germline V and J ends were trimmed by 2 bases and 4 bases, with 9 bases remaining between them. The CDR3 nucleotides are TGTGCCAGCAGCTTACGAGTCATCTATGGCTACACCTTC. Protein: CASSLRVIYGYTF.

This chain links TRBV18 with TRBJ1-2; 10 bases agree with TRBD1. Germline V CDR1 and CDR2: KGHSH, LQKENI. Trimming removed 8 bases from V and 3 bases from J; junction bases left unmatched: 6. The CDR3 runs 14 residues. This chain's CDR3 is CASTGDRGDYGYTF. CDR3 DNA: TGTGCCAGCACCGGGGACAGGGGCGACTATGGCTACACCTTC. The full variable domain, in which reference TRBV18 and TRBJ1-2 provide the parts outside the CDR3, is NAGVMQNPRHLVRRRGQEARLRCSPMKGHSHVYWYRQLPEEGLKFMVYLQKENIIDESGMPKERFSAEFPKEGPSILRIQQVVRGDSAAYFCASTGDRGDYGYTFGSGTRLTVV.

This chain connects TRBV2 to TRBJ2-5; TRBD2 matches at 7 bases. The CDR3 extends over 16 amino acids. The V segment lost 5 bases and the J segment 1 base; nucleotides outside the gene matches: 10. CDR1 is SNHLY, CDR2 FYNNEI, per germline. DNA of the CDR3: TGTGCCAGCAGTCAAAACTTGGGACTAATCCAAGAGACCCAGTACTTC. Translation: CASSQNLGLIQETQYF.

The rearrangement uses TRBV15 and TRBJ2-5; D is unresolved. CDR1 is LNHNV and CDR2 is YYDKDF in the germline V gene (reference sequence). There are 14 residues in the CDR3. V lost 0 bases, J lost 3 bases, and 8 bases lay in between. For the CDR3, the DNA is TGTGCCACCAGCAGAGATGTGGTAGAAGAGACCCAGTACTTC. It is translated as CATSRDVVEETQYF.

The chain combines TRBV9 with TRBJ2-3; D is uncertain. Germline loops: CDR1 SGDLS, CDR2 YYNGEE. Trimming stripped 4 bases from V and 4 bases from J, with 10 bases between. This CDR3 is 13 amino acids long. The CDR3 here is CASSFGVPDTQYF. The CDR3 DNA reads TGTGCCAGCAGCTTTGGAGTCCCAGATACGCAGTATTTT. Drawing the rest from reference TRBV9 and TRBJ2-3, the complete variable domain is DSGVTQTPKHLITATGQRVTLRCSPRSGDLSVYWYQQSLDQGLQFLIQYYNGEERAKGNILERFSAQQFPDLHSELNLSSLELGDSALYFCASSFGVPDTQYFGPGTRLTVL.

The CDR3 DNA is TGTGCCAGCAGCTCGCGACAGGGTCTCGACGAGCAGTACTTC. The encoded protein is CASSSRQGLDEQYF. The chain recombines TRBV11-3 with TRBJ2-7, with TRBD1 matching 7 bases. Germline values: CDR1 SGHNT, CDR2 YENEEA. V was pared by 4 bases and J by 5 bases, with 8 bases of the junction left unmatched. This CDR3 has 14 residues.

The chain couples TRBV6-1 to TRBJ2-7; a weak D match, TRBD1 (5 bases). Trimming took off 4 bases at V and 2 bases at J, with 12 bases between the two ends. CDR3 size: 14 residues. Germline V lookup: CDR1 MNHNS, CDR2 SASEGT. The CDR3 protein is CASSVGTGPYEQYF. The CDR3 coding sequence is TGTGCCAGCAGTGTAGGAACAGGCCCCTACGAGCAGTACTTC.

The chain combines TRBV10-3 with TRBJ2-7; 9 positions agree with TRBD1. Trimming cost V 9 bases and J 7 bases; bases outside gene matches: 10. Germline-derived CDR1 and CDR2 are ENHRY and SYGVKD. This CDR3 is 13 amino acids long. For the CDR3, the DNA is TGTGCCATTCAGGACGGGACAGGGAATGAGCAGTACTTC. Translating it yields CAIQDGTGNEQYF.